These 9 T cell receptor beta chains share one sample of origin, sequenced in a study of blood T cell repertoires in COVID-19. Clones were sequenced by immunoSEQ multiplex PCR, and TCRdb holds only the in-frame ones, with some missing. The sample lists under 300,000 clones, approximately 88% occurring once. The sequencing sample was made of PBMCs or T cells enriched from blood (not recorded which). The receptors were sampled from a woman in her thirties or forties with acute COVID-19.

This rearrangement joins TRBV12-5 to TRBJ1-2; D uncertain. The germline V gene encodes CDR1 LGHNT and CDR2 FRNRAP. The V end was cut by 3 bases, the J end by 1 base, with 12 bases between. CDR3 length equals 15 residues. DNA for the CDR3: TGTGCTAGTGGTTTATCGGCAGGCAATAACTATGGCTACACCTTC. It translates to CASGLSAGNNYGYTF.

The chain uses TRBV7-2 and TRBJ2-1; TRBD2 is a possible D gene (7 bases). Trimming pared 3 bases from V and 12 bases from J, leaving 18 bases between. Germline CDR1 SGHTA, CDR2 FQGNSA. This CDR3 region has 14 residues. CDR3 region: CASSLPGAGVGQFF. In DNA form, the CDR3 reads TGTGCCAGCAGCTTGCCGGGGGCGGGAGTCGGGCAGTTCTTC.

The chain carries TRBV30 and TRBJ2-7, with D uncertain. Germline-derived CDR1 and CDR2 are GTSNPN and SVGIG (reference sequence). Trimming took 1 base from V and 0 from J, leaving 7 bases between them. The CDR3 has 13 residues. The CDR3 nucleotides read TGTGCCTGGAGTGGAGGCAGCTCCTACGAGCAGTACGTC. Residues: CAWSGGSSYEQYV.

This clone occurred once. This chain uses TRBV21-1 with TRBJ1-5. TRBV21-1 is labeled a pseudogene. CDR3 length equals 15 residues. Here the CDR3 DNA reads TGTGCCAGCAGCACCGGGGGGATTGGTAATCAGCCCCAGCATTTT. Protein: CASSTGGIGNQPQHF.

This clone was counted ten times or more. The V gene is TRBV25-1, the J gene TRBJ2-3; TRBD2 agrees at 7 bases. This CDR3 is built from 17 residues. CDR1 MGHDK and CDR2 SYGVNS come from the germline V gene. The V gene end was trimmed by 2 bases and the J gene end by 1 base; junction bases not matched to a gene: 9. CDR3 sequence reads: CASSEQSGLAGTDTQYF. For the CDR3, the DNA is TGTGCCAGCAGTGAACAGAGTGGGCTAGCGGGCACAGATACGCAGTATTTT.

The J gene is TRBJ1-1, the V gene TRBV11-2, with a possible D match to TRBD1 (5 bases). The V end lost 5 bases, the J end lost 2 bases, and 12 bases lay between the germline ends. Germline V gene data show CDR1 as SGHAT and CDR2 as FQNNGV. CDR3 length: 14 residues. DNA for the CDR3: TGTGCCAGCAGCCTGACAAGGGGCAACACTGAAGCTTTCTTT. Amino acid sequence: CASSLTRGNTEAFF.

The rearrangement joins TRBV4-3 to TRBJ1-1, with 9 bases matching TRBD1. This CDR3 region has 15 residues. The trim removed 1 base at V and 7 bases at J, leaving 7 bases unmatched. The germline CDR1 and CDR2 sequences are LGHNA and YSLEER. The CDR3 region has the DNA TGCGCCAGCAGCCAAGGGTACAGGGGGCGAAATGAAGCTTTCTTT. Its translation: CASSQGYRGRNEAFF.

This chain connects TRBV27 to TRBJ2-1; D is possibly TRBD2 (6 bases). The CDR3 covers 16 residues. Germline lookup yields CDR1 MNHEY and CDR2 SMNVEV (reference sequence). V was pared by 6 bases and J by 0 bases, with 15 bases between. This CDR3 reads CASSPRLVSSYNEQFF. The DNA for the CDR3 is TGTGCCAGCAGCCCACGACTAGTCAGCTCCTACAATGAGCAGTTCTTC.

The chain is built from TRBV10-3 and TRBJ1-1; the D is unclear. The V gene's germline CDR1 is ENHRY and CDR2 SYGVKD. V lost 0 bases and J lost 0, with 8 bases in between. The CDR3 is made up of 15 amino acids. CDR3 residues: CAISESVRLNTEAFF. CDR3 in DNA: TGTGCCATCAGTGAGTCAGTCAGATTGAACACTGAAGCTTTCTTT.